The count of the clone carrying this T cell receptor (beta chain) is one. Its antigen is unknown. The treatment was: approximately 10-day PBMC culture with coronavirus spike peptide pools or control peptides (ViraFEST assay). Wells that each held 1.5 million to 2 million PBMCs were cultured with 9.5 to 10 IU/ml IL-2 and about 10 ug/ml peptide pools. This entry comes from a study of vaccination and CD4 T cells after COVID-19. The Oncomine TCR Beta short-read assay sequenced DNA from cultured CD4+ T cells. TCRdb independently ran MiXCR on the PCR reads; one entry per CDR3 protein. The sample has over 15,000 distinct CDR3 sequences, 44% seen once. The CDR3 is 13 amino acids. Between the trimmed V and J ends, which lost 8 bases and 7 bases, there was a span of 15 bases. In germline, CDR1 is MNHNS, CDR2 SASEGT.

The sample was CD4+ T cells from blood, cultured in vitro. This sequence originates from a human donor who had recovered from COVID-19. The J gene is TRBJ2-1, the V gene TRBV6-1; D possibly corresponds to TRBD2 (5 bases). CDR3 protein: CASRLPSGNEQFF. The CDR3 DNA follows: TGTGCCAGCCGGCTCCCCTCGGGGAATGAGCAGTTCTTC.